These 8 T cell receptor beta chains were all obtained from the same sample, sequenced in a study of T cells in Graves' hyperthyroidism and ophthalmopathy. The investigators amplified TCR beta CDR3 regions from RNA transcripts. Using the HTBI primer set, a first-round RT-PCR was run on the TCR CDR3. From the multiplex PCR reads, TCRdb called clonotypes with MiXCR, one entry per CDR3 protein. The sample lists about 400,000 distinct CDR3 sequences; roughly 15% were seen once. Material for sequencing was blood. These receptors came from a woman aged 55-75 years with Graves' ophthalmopathy.

This clonotype turned up a few times. This chain joins TRBV7-6 and TRBJ2-5; 10 positions match TRBD2. Per the germline V gene, CDR1 is SGHVS and CDR2 is FNYEAQ. CDR3 size: 14 residues. V was clipped by 5 bases and J by 5 bases; unmatched bases: 5. The CDR3 spells CASSLPTSGETQYF. CDR3 coding DNA: TGTGCCAGCAGCCTACCGACTAGCGGGGAGACCCAGTACTTC.

This clonotype was recorded a few times. This chain connects TRBV19 to TRBJ1-2, with TRBD1 as a possible D gene (6 bases). The V gene lost 3 bases and the J gene lost 6 bases, with 11 bases spanning the gap. The germline gives CDR1 LNHDA, CDR2 SQIVND (reference sequence). CDR3 length: 13 residues. CDR3 amino acids: CASSIHRVDGYTF. The CDR3 nucleotides read TGTGCCAGTAGTATCCACAGGGTGGATGGCTACACCTTC. Drawing the rest from reference TRBV19 and TRBJ1-2, the complete variable domain is DGGITQSPKYLFRKEGQNVTLSCEQNLNHDAMYWYRQDPGQGLRLIYYSQIVNDFQKGDIAEGYSVSREKKESFPLTVTSAQKNPTAFYLCASSIHRVDGYTFGSGTRLTVV.

This clonotype has at least ten counts. The rearrangement uses TRBV15 and TRBJ2-7; D possibly corresponds to TRBD1 (6 bases). The CDR3 runs 15 residues. Germline V gene sequence: CDR1 LNHNV, CDR2 YYDKDF (reference sequence). With 6 bases removed from V and 3 bases from J, the gap between germline ends came to 18 bases. As DNA, the CDR3 is TGTGCCACCAGGGGGGCTAGTCAGGGTAACTACGAGCAGTACTTC. It specifies CATRGASQGNYEQYF. The full variable domain, completed using reference TRBV15 and TRBJ2-7, is DAMVIQNPRYQVTQFGKPVTLSCSQTLNHNVMYWYQQKSSQAPKLLFHYYDKDFNNEADTPDNFQSRRPNTSFCFLDIRSPGLGDTAMYLCATRGASQGNYEQYFGPGTRLTVT.

This clonotype was counted many times. Here the CDR3 reads CASSPSGRGINEQFF. The DNA of the CDR3 is TGCGCCAGCAGCCCTAGCGGGAGGGGGATCAATGAGCAGTTCTTC. The chain has TRBV5-1 and TRBJ2-1, with 12 bases lining up with TRBD2. V lost 4 bases to trimming and J lost 6 bases; unmatched junction nucleotides: 5. The CDR3 runs to 15 residues. The germline gives CDR1 SGHRS, CDR2 YFSETQ.

This clonotype was picked up many times. The rearrangement joins TRBV28 to TRBJ2-6; D assignment may be TRBD1 or TRBD2 (5 bases each). Germline CDR1 and CDR2: MDHEN and SYDVKM. V lost 7 bases and J 4 bases, leaving 11 bases between the germline ends. The CDR3 totals 14 residues. For the CDR3, the DNA is TGTGCCAGCACTCCACGGGGCGGGGCCAACGTCCTGACTTTC. This encodes CASTPRGGANVLTF.

This clonotype was recorded at least ten times. The chain combines TRBV10-1 with TRBJ2-7; 10 bases fit TRBD1. The CDR3 is made up of 13 amino acids. The germline CDR1 and CDR2 sequences are WNHNN and SYGVQD (reference sequence). The V segment lost 5 bases and the J segment 7 bases; nucleotides outside the gene matches: 5. CDR3 coding DNA: TGCGCCAGCAGTCGTGACAGGGGGCTTGAGCAGTACTTC. Amino acids: CASSRDRGLEQYF.

Ten or more counts support this clonotype. V is TRBV5-1 and J is TRBJ2-3; 8 bases line up with TRBD2. J gave up 6 bases and V 7 bases, and 10 bases lay outside the gene matches. Germline lookup yields CDR1 SGHRS and CDR2 YFSETQ. This CDR3 has 14 amino acids. CDR3 protein: CASGRSGGEDTQYF. As DNA, the CDR3 is TGCGCCAGCGGTAGAAGCGGGGGAGAGGATACGCAGTATTTT.

In this sample, this clonotype turned up a few times. The chain uses TRBV7-9 and TRBJ2-3; D is possibly TRBD2 (5 bases). The CDR3 sequence is 12 residues long. From germline, CDR1 is SEHNR and CDR2 FQNEAQ (reference sequence). The V gene lost 5 bases and the J gene lost 8 bases, with 11 bases spanning the gap. CDR3 region: CASSPRAGTQYF. The CDR3 DNA sequence: TGTGCCAGCAGCCCTAGGGCGGGTACGCAGTATTTT.